These T cell receptor beta chains were read from a single sample in a study of OX40 agonist ivuxolimab in advanced cancers. The data were produced by immunoSEQ multiplex PCR, yet TCRdb's version contains in-frame clones alone and is incomplete. The sample lists about 94,000 clones; 87% were seen once. This specimen was CD4+ or CD8+ T cells sorted from blood, taken in a trial of the OX40 agonist ivuxolimab. The receptors here all came from an adult with an advanced solid tumor such as melanoma, head and neck, liver or kidney cancer. Each CDR3 is given with its conserved first and last residue. The order of the fields is CDR3 length, clone size, V gene, J gene, D gene, CDR3 protein, CDR3 DNA. The D gene is left open where the match is weak. Clone sizes are given selectively: once, few, many, or a class where the clone is expanded.

length: 15
size: .
V: TRBV5-6
J: TRBJ1-6
D: .
CDR3: CASSFEGAYNSPLHF
DNA: TGTGCCAGCAGCTTTGAGGGGGCCTATAATTCACCCCTCCACTTT

length: 15
size: .
V: TRBV7-8
J: TRBJ2-3
D: TRBD2
CDR3: CASSALAGRTDTQYF
DNA: TGTGCCAGCAGCGCGCTAGCGGGACGCACAGATACGCAGTATTTT

length: 12
size: .
V: TRBV11-1
J: TRBJ1-2
D: .
CDR3: CASSLSGYGYTF
DNA: TGTGCCAGCAGCTTAAGTGGCTATGGCTACACCTTC

length: 14
size: .
V: TRBV11-2
J: TRBJ2-1
D: TRBD1
CDR3: CASSLVAGGHEQFF
DNA: TGTGCCAGCAGCTTAGTCGCAGGGGGCCATGAGCAGTTCTTC

length: 16
size: .
V: TRBV5-1
J: TRBJ2-7
D: TRBD2
CDR3: CASTLAGTTQSYEQYF
DNA: TGCGCCAGCACCCTAGCGGGTACGACCCAATCCTACGAGCAGTACTTC

length: 15
size: .
V: TRBV7-2
J: TRBJ1-1
D: .
CDR3: CARDDRGWMNTEAFF
DNA: TGTGCCAGAGACGACAGAGGTTGGATGAACACTGAAGCTTTCTTT

length: 15
size: few
V: TRBV5-5
J: TRBJ1-3
D: .
CDR3: CASSLGGSSGNTIYF
DNA: TGTGCCAGCAGCTTAGGGGGGAGCTCTGGAAACACCATATATTTT

length: 13
size: .
V: TRBV2
J: TRBJ2-7
D: .
CDR3: CASSGTLLYEQYF
DNA: TGTGCCAGCTCCGGGACTTTACTCTACGAGCAGTACTTC

length: 16
size: once
V: TRBV5-1
J: TRBJ1-6
D: .
CDR3: CASSLVGRPADSPLHF
DNA: TGCGCCAGCAGCTTGGTGGGCAGGCCAGCGGATTCACCCCTCCACTTT

length: 13
size: .
V: TRBV6-1
J: TRBJ1-4
D: .
CDR3: CASSEGGGVKLFF
DNA: TGTGCCAGCAGCGAAGGCGGGGGGGTGAAACTGTTTTTT

length: 14
size: .
V: TRBV5-1
J: TRBJ2-5
D: .
CDR3: CASSFGRGQETQYF
DNA: TGCGCCAGCAGCTTCGGGCGGGGTCAAGAGACCCAGTACTTC

length: 13
size: .
V: TRBV6-1
J: TRBJ2-2
D: .
CDR3: CASRVMTAGELFF
DNA: TGTGCCAGCAGGGTAATGACGGCCGGGGAGCTGTTTTTT

length: 14
size: .
V: TRBV6-1
J: TRBJ2-7
D: TRBD1
CDR3: CASSNRDSSYEQYF
DNA: TGTGCCAGCAGCAACCGGGACAGTTCCTACGAGCAGTACTTC

length: 13
size: .
V: TRBV29-1
J: TRBJ1-2
D: TRBD1
CDR3: CSVEAGTASGYTF
DNA: TGCAGCGTTGAAGCTGGGACAGCTTCTGGCTACACCTTC

length: 15
size: .
V: TRBV6-6
J: TRBJ1-5
D: TRBD1
CDR3: CASSSGQGFNQPQHF
DNA: TGTGCCAGCAGTTCCGGACAGGGATTCAACCAGCCCCAGCATTTT

length: 14
size: .
V: TRBV7-2
J: TRBJ1-5
D: .
CDR3: CAGGTAGSNQPQHF
DNA: TGTGCCGGGGGGACGGCCGGTAGCAATCAGCCCCAGCATTTT

length: 15
size: once
V: TRBV6-1
J: TRBJ2-1
D: TRBD2
CDR3: CASSELAVSYNEQFF
DNA: TGTGCCAGCAGTGAACTAGCGGTATCCTACAATGAGCAGTTCTTC

length: 14
size: .
V: TRBV7-7
J: TRBJ2-1
D: .
CDR3: CASSLGLTGDEQFF
DNA: TGTGCCAGCAGCTTAGGTCTTACGGGGGATGAGCAGTTCTTC

length: 12
size: .
V: TRBV28
J: TRBJ2-5
D: .
CDR3: CASSRAHHESYF
DNA: TGTGCCAGCAGTCGAGCCCACCACGAGTCGTACTTC

length: 15
size: .
V: TRBV5-1
J: TRBJ1-3
D: .
CDR3: CASSLENNPGNTIYF
DNA: TGCGCCAGCAGCTTGGAAAACAATCCTGGAAACACCATATATTTT

length: 15
size: .
V: TRBV18
J: TRBJ2-7
D: TRBD2
CDR3: CASSFGGSQYYEQYF
DNA: TGTGCCAGCTCATTCGGGGGGTCCCAATACTACGAGCAGTACTTC

length: 13
size: .
V: TRBV30
J: TRBJ2-3
D: .
CDR3: CAWSVLETDTQYF
DNA: TGTGCCTGGAGTGTACTGGAGACAGATACGCAGTATTTT

length: 15
size: .
V: TRBV5-1
J: TRBJ1-1
D: .
CDR3: CASSLREGSNTEAFF
DNA: TGCGCCAGCAGCTTGAGGGAAGGGTCAAACACTGAAGCTTTCTTT